This T cell receptor beta chain was identified in a study of molecular identifiers for immune sequencing clone quantification. Previously described methods and listed TCR primers produced bulk TCR libraries. TCRdb ran MiXCR on the PCR reads and lists one entry per CDR3 protein. The sample shows more than 250,000 distinct CDR3 sequences, about a fifth of them seen only once. The CDR3 has 14 amino acids. Looked up from germline, CDR1 is MNHEY and CDR2 is SVGEGT. Trimming took off 6 bases at V and 2 bases at J, with 10 bases between the two ends. This clonotype was recorded at least ten times. This receptor was identified in a human donor in good health. Some libraries in this study had Jurkat cell RNA spiked in. The chain employs TRBV6-2 or TRBV6-3 and TRBJ2-2, with D possibly being TRBD1 (6 bases). Sequenced: naive CD8+ T cells from blood, with Jurkat cell RNA spiked in. The subset: FACS-sorted CD8+CD4-CCR7+CD45RA+ naive T cells. CDR3 loop: CASSGQPNTGELFF. The CDR3 bases are TGTGCCAGCAGCGGACAGCCAAACACCGGGGAGCTGTTTTTT.